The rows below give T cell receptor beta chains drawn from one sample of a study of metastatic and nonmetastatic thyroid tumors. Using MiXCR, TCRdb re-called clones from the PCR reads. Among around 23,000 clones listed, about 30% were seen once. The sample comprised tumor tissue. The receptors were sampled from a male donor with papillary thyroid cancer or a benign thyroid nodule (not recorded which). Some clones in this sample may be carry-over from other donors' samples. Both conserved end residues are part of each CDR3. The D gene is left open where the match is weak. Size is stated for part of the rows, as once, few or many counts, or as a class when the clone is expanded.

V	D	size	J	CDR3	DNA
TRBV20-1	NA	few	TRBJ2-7	CSAGAYEQYF	TGCAGTGCTGGGGCTTACGAGCAGTACTTC
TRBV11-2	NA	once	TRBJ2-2	CASSAIAWDFPTGELFF	TGTGCCAGCAGCGCAATAGCGTGGGACTTTCCCACCGGGGAGCTGTTTTTT
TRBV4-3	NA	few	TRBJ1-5	CASSRATGLNQPQHF	TGCGCCAGCAGCCGAGCAACGGGGCTTAATCAGCCCCAGCATTTT
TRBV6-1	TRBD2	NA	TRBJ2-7	CASLNAGLACYEQYF	TGTGCCAGTCTCAATGCCGGACTAGCGTGCTACGAGCAGTACTTC
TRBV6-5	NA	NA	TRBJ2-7	CASSYSRRGNYEQYF	TGTGCCAGCAGTTACTCGAGAAGGGGAAACTACGAGCAGTACTTC
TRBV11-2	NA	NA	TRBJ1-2	CASSLDRQGAGYTF	TGTGCCAGCAGCTTAGATCGTCAGGGAGCTGGCTACACCTTC
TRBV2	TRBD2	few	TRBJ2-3	CASSGLAGATETQYF	TGTGCCAGCAGTGGACTAGCGGGGGCCACGGAGACGCAGTATTTT
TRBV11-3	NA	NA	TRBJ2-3	CASSSLFRFTDTQYF	TGTGCCAGCAGCTCCCTCTTTCGGTTCACAGATACGCAGTATTTT
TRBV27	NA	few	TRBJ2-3	CASSLVTTDTQYF	TGTGCCAGCAGTTTAGTTACCACAGATACGCAGTATTTT
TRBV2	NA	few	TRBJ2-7	CASSATTYEQYF	TGTGCCAGCAGTGCTACTACCTACGAGCAGTACTTC
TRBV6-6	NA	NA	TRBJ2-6	CASKATVYSYSGSNVLTF	TGTGCCAGCAAGGCGACAGTGTATTCTTATTCGGGGTCCAACGTCCTGACTTTC
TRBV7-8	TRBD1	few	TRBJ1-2	CASSNTGTAYGYTF	TGTGCCAGCAGCAATACCGGGACAGCCTATGGCTACACCTTC
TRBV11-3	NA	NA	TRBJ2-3	CASSLGGGTDTQYF	TGTGCCAGCAGCTTAGGAGGGGGCACAGATACGCAGTATTTT